One and the same sample provided the 29 T cell receptor beta chains below, sequenced in a study of cytomegalovirus exposure and HLA in healthy donors. The PCR was carried out with 60 Vbeta primers and 13 Jbeta primers. Here immunoSEQ multiplex PCR was the method, and the copy in TCRdb shows in-frame clones only, minus some. The sample table sets out some 96,000 clones. The sample consisted of PBMCs. The receptors shown here come from a woman aged 25-40 years in good health and CMV-seronegative.

The chain carries TRBV5-4 and TRBJ1-1; 10 nucleotides align to TRBD1. CDR3 length equals 15 residues. Germline-derived CDR1 and CDR2 are SGHNT and YYREEE (reference sequence). V dropped 3 bases and J dropped 3; count of bases not matched to a gene: 5. The CDR3 DNA reads TGTGCCAGCAGCTCGACAGGGGGCGCGTACACTGAAGCTTTCTTT. Translated: CASSSTGGAYTEAFF.

The chain links TRBV7-2 to TRBJ2-7, with a weak D call TRBD1 (5 bases). Per the germline V gene, CDR1 is SGHTA and CDR2 is FQGNSA. The CDR3 length is 15 residues. Trimming removed 1 base at V and 7 bases at J, with 17 bases between. CDR3 in DNA: TGTGCCAGCAGCTTAGTGGCAGGGCCCTTGAGTGAGCAGTACTTC. It encodes CASSLVAGPLSEQYF.

This rearrangement joins TRBV7-9 to TRBJ2-5; the D gene is possibly TRBD1 (5 bases). V was shortened by 0 bases and J by 5 bases, with 10 bases between the two germline ends. Per the germline V gene, CDR1 is SEHNR and CDR2 is FQNEAQ (reference sequence). CDR3 length: 14 amino acids. The CDR3 reads CASSLAMGHETQYF. The DNA of the CDR3 is TGTGCCAGCAGCTTAGCCATGGGGCACGAGACCCAGTACTTC.

The DNA for the CDR3 is TGTGCCAGCAGTGGCCGTTCAGGGGGCTGGAGTGAGCAGTTCTTC. Its protein product is CASSGRSGGWSEQFF. The rearrangement links TRBV6-5 to TRBJ2-1; 8 positions match TRBD1. V lost 5 bases, J lost 9 bases, and 12 bases stayed unmatched. This CDR3 comprises 15 residues. Germline assignment: CDR1 MNHEY and CDR2 SVGAGI.

V and J are TRBV29-1 and TRBJ1-4; a possible D gene is TRBD1 (6 bases). Germline V gene sequence: CDR1 SQVTM, CDR2 ANQGSEA. Trimming removed 7 bases from V and 4 bases from J, with 13 bases in between. This CDR3 contains 13 residues. CDR3 protein: CSALIGGNEKLFF. The CDR3 coding sequence is TGCAGCGCCTTAATAGGGGGTAATGAAAAACTGTTTTTT.

The CDR3 DNA follows: TGTGCCAGCAGCCCGGGACTGCCCTCCTACGAGCAGTACTTC. Translated: CASSPGLPSYEQYF. The rearrangement joins TRBV11-2 to TRBJ2-5; D may be TRBD2 (6 bases). The J call may be faulty, since TRBJ2-7 better matches the DNA end. CDR3 size: 14 residues. The germline gives CDR1 SGHAT, CDR2 FQNNGV.

J is TRBJ1-1 and V is TRBV4-1; 7 nucleotides line up with TRBD1. The junction had 21 bases not matched to a gene; V was cut back by 0 bases and J by 14 bases. This CDR3 has 17 amino acids. Germline V gene lookup returns CDR1 MGHRA and CDR2 YSYEKL. CDR3 amino acids: CASSQDWGQGGRLGKFF. CDR3 DNA: TGCGCCAGCAGCCAAGATTGGGGGCAGGGGGGAAGATTGGGAAAGTTCTTT.

The chain joins TRBV5-1 to TRBJ2-7, with 10 nucleotides matching TRBD2. CDR3 length: 14 amino acids. The V and J ends lost 5 bases and 7 bases, in that order; junction bases with no gene match: 9. Germline V gene sequence: CDR1 SGHRS, CDR2 YFSETQ. CDR3 in DNA: TGCGCCAGCAGGCCAGCGGGAGGGGTCGGAGAGCAGTACTTC. Its translation is CASRPAGGVGEQYF.

This chain links TRBV15 with TRBJ2-7; TRBD2 agrees at 9 bases. Germline loops: CDR1 LNHNV, CDR2 YYDKDF (reference sequence). The CDR3 runs 15 residues. Losses at the gene ends were 8 bases for V and 5 bases for J; bases not matched to a gene: 13. The CDR3: CATGRGRGGSDEQYF. CDR3 nucleotides: TGTGCCACCGGTCGTGGGCGGGGGGGCAGCGACGAGCAGTACTTC.

The V and J genes are TRBV28 and TRBJ1-2; D unclear. Trimming removed 4 bases from V and 5 bases from J, with 8 bases in between. The CDR3 runs to 12 residues. Per germline, CDR1 MDHEN and CDR2 SYDVKM. The CDR3 DNA reads as TGTGCCAGCAGTTGGTCACGGTATGGCTACACCTTC. It yields the protein CASSWSRYGYTF.

The gene calls are TRBV29-1 and TRBJ1-1; D is perhaps TRBD1 (5 bases). The CDR3 runs 14 residues. Germline V gene sequence: CDR1 SQVTM, CDR2 ANQGSEA. Trimming removed 5 bases from V and 5 bases from J, with 18 bases in between. CDR3 protein: CSVRGLGGKTEAFF. The CDR3 DNA reads TGCAGCGTTAGGGGTTTGGGGGGGAAAACTGAAGCTTTCTTT.

This sequence joins TRBV7-8 and TRBJ1-3; D is unclear. Germline-derived CDR1 and CDR2 are SGHVS and FQNEAQ. The CDR3 sequence is 13 residues long. V shed 7 bases and J shed 8 bases, with 15 bases lying between them. CDR3 in amino acids: CASTRERPDTIYF. The CDR3 DNA reads TGTGCCAGCACCCGGGAGCGGCCGGACACCATATATTTT.

V is TRBV6-1 and J is TRBJ1-1, with TRBD1 matching 10 bases. This CDR3 has 15 residues. V trimming: 7 bases; J trimming: 4 bases; junction bases outside the gene matches: 9. CDR1 MNHNS and CDR2 SASEGT come from the germline V gene. The CDR3 DNA sequence: TGTGCCAGCATTCTGGAAGGGACAGGGGTCACTGAAGCTTTCTTT. Translation: CASILEGTGVTEAFF.

The V call is TRBV27, the J call TRBJ2-7; 10 bases fit TRBD2. The CDR3 runs 15 residues. CDR1 and CDR2 from the germline V gene are MNHEY and SMNVEV (reference sequence). J lost 1 base, V lost 6 bases, and 6 bases had no gene match. This CDR3 reads CASRRTSGASYEQYF. DNA for the CDR3: TGTGCCAGCAGACGCACTAGCGGGGCGTCCTACGAGCAGTACTTC.

This chain connects TRBV7-9 to TRBJ1-1, with TRBD1 matching over 8 bases. Germline CDR1 and CDR2: SEHNR and FQNEAQ (reference sequence). V dropped 5 bases and J dropped 5; count of bases not matched to a gene: 4. The CDR3 length is 13 residues. CDR3 residues: CASSLRDRTEAFF. CDR3 sequence (DNA): TGTGCCAGCAGCCTCCGGGACAGGACTGAAGCTTTCTTT.

The rearrangement uses TRBV30 and TRBJ2-1; possible D gene TRBD1, 5 bases. Germline lookup yields CDR1 GTSNPN and CDR2 SVGIG (reference sequence). This CDR3 comprises 13 residues. Trimming left V 2 bases short and J 4 bases short, with 9 bases between. The CDR3 reads CAWSRQSYNEQFF. The CDR3 coding sequence is TGTGCCTGGAGTAGACAGTCGTACAATGAGCAGTTCTTC.

This chain joins TRBV7-3 and TRBJ2-1; 14 bases map to TRBD2. The germline V gene encodes CDR1 SGHTA and CDR2 FQGTGA. The trim removed 4 bases at V and 9 bases at J, leaving 5 bases unmatched. This CDR3 spans 15 amino acids. The CDR3 bases are TGTGCCAGCAGCTCGACTAGCGGGGGGGCAGGTGAGCAGTTCTTC. Translating it yields CASSSTSGGAGEQFF. The full variable domain, completed using reference TRBV7-3 and TRBJ2-1, is GAGVSQTPSNKVTEKGKYVELRCDPISGHTALYWYRQSLGQGPEFLIYFQGTGAADDSGLPNDRFFAVRPEGSVSTLKIQRTERGDSAVYLCASSSTSGGAGEQFFGPGTRLTVL.

The CDR3 is CASSPVQVWGGAKYEQYF. CDR3 bases: TGTGCCAGCAGCCCCGTTCAGGTGTGGGGGGGCGCAAAGTACGAGCAGTACTTC. The rearrangement uses TRBV28 and TRBJ2-5, with D possibly being TRBD2 (7 bases). The closer fit of TRBJ2-7 to the DNA end suggests the J call may be wrong. The germline V gene has CDR1 MDHEN and CDR2 SYDVKM. There are 18 residues in the CDR3.

The chain uses TRBV14 and TRBJ2-1; D is undetermined. V shed 5 bases and J shed 9 bases, with 8 bases lying between them. The CDR3 runs to 11 residues. Germline CDR1 reads SGHDN; CDR2 reads FVKESK. The CDR3, as DNA: TGTGCCAGCAGCTACAGACGTGAGCAGTTCTTC. It is translated as CASSYRREQFF.

The chain couples TRBV7-2 to TRBJ2-7, with 10 bases fitting TRBD1. The CDR3 loop spans 15 amino acids. The V gene end was trimmed by 5 bases and the J gene end by 0 bases; junction bases not matched to a gene: 4. Looked up from germline, CDR1 is SGHTA and CDR2 is FQGNSA. This CDR3 is CASSLGDRGSYEQYF. The CDR3 region has the DNA TGTGCCAGCAGCCTAGGGGACAGGGGCTCCTACGAGCAGTACTTC.

As regards this clone: An end of the junction does not agree with germline; a read error may underlie this. The chain employs TRBV5-6 and TRBJ2-7, with TRBD2 as a possible D gene (6 bases). Germline CDR1 reads SGHDT; CDR2 reads YYEEEE. The CDR3 covers 13 residues. CDR3 sequence (DNA): TGTGCCAGCAGTTTGGGAGGCCGGGGTGGGCAGTACTTC. Translation: CASSLGGRGGQYF.

CDR3 loop: CASSLGGGEQETQYF. The CDR3 DNA is TGTGCCAGCAGCCTAGGAGGGGGAGAACAAGAGACCCAGTACTTC. This chain connects TRBV7-6 to TRBJ2-5; D may correspond to TRBD1 or TRBD2 (6 bases each). V was shortened by 5 bases and J by 2 bases, with 15 bases between the two germline ends. This CDR3 spans 15 amino acids. Germline V lookup: CDR1 SGHVS, CDR2 FNYEAQ.

The chain employs TRBV7-9 and TRBJ2-2; 7 nucleotides match TRBD2. There are 15 residues in the CDR3. Germline V gene data show CDR1 as SEHNR and CDR2 as FQNEAQ (reference sequence). J was trimmed by 6 bases and V by 1 base; bases with no gene match: 5. The CDR3 nucleotides read TGTGCCAGCAGCTTAGAATTGCGGGAGTCCGGGGAGCTGTTTTTT. It specifies CASSLELRESGELFF.

The genes are TRBV11-3 and TRBJ2-3, with D possibly TRBD2 on 6 matching bases. This CDR3 is 14 amino acids long. Germline CDR1 SGHNT, CDR2 YENEEA. The V end was cut by 8 bases, the J end by 4 bases, with 16 bases between. CDR3 residues: CASGIGGNADTQYF. The CDR3, as DNA: TGTGCCAGCGGGATCGGGGGAAACGCAGATACGCAGTATTTT. Drawing the rest from reference TRBV11-3 and TRBJ2-3, the complete variable domain is EAGVVQSPRYKIIEKKQPVAFWCNPISGHNTLYWYLQNLGQGPELLIRYENEEAVDDSQLPKDRFSAERLKGVDSTLKIQPAELGDSAVYLCASGIGGNADTQYFGPGTRLTVL.

The rearrangement joins TRBV7-9 to TRBJ1-2; TRBD1 might be the D (6 bases). Germline-derived CDR1 and CDR2 are SEHNR and FQNEAQ (reference sequence). The V gene lost 5 bases and the J gene lost 1 base, with 17 bases spanning the gap. The CDR3 runs 16 residues. The CDR3 nucleotides read TGTGCCAGCAGCGCGATTACAGGGTTGGGTAACTATGGCTACACCTTC. Its translation: CASSAITGLGNYGYTF.

The chain links TRBV19 to TRBJ2-1; D call uncertain. CDR3 length: 16 residues. Germline V CDR1 and CDR2: LNHDA, SQIVND (reference sequence). V was cut by 0 bases and J by 0 bases, with 9 bases left in between. The CDR3 DNA follows: TGTGCCAGTAGTATAGAGCCGAGAAACTCCTACAATGAGCAGTTCTTC. Amino acids: CASSIEPRNSYNEQFF.

The chain links TRBV14 to TRBJ1-4; D might be TRBD1 (6 bases). The germline V gene has CDR1 SGHDN and CDR2 FVKESK. CDR3 length equals 16 residues. V gave up 1 base and J gave up 6 bases, with 15 bases separating them. CDR3 bases: TGTGCCAGCAGCCAAGTTATGGCGGGGGCCGATGAAAAACTGTTTTTT. Residues: CASSQVMAGADEKLFF.

DNA for the CDR3: TGCAGCGTGGACACCTCTGTCGAGCAGTACTTC. It specifies CSVDTSVEQYF. The rearrangement links TRBV29-1 to TRBJ2-7; possibly TRBD1 for D (5 bases). In germline, CDR1 is SQVTM, CDR2 ANQGSEA. The CDR3 totals 11 residues. The V and J ends lost 6 bases and 6 bases respectively, with 12 bases between them.

V and J are TRBV13 and TRBJ1-3; no clear D gene. Germline V gene sequence: CDR1 PRHDT, CDR2 FYEKMQ (reference sequence). The CDR3 consists of 15 residues. V was clipped by 2 bases and J by 0 bases, with 8 bases between them. The CDR3 DNA is TGTGCCAGCAGCTTACAGATGAACTCTGGAAACACCATATATTTT. Protein: CASSLQMNSGNTIYF.